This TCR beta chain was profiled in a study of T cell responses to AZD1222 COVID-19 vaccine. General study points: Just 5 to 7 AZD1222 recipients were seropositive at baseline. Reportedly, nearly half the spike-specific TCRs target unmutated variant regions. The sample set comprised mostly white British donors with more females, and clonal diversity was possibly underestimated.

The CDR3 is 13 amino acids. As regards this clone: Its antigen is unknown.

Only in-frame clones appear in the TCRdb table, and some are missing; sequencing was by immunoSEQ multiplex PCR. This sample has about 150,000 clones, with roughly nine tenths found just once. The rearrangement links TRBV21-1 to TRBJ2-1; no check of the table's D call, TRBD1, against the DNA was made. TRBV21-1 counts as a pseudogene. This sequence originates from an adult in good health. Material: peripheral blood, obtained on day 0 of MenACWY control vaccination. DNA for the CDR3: TGTGCCAGCCGACAGGCCTGGGACAATGAGCAGTTCTTC. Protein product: CASRQAWDNEQFF.